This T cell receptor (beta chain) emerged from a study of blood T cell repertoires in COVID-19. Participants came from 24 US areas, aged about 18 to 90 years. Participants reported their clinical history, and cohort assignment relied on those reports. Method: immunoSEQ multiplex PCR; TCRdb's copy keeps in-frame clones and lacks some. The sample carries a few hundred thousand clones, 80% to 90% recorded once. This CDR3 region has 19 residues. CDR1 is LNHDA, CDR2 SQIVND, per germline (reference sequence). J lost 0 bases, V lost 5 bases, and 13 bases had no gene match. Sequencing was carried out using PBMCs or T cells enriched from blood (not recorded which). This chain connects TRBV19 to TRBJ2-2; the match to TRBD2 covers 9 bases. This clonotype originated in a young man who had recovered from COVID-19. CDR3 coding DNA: TGTGCCAGTAGTGCACTAGCGGGCCCCTTTCTTACGAACACCGGGGAGCTGTTTTTT. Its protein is CASSALAGPFLTNTGELFF.